This T cell receptor (beta chain) was found in a study of radiotherapy plus CTLA-4 blockade in lung cancer. The table came from immunoSEQ multiplex PCR; TCRdb's copy has only in-frame clones and leaves some out. The data show about 88,000 clones, 60% to 80% seen once. With V trimmed by 4 bases and J by 8 bases, 8 bases remained unmatched. The V gene's germline CDR1 is SGDLS and CDR2 YYNGEE. The CDR3 is 14 amino acids. The material sequenced was peripheral blood, taken from a patient treated with radiotherapy plus ipilimumab. The source is a human donor with non-small cell lung cancer that progressed on radiotherapy plus ipilimumab. This chain connects TRBV9 to TRBJ2-1; 8 bases map to TRBD2. The CDR3 sequence: CASSPRTSRDEQFF. The DNA for the CDR3 is TGTGCCAGCAGCCCCCGGACTAGCCGGGATGAGCAGTTCTTC.